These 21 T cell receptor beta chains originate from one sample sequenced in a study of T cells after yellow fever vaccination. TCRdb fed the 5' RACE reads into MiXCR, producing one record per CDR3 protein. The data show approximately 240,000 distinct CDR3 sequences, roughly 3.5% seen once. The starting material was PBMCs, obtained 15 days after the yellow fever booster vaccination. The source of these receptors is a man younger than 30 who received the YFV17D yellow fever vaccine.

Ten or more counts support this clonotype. As DNA, the CDR3 is TGTGCCAGCAGTGGCCTAGCGGACTCGAACACCGGGGAGCTGTTTTTT. It translates to CASSGLADSNTGELFF. The chain combines TRBV25-1 with TRBJ2-2; 7 bases fit TRBD2. This CDR3 region has 16 residues. Trimming at V came to 4 bases and at J to 0 bases, leaving 5 bases not matched to a gene. In germline, CDR1 is MGHDK, CDR2 SYGVNS.

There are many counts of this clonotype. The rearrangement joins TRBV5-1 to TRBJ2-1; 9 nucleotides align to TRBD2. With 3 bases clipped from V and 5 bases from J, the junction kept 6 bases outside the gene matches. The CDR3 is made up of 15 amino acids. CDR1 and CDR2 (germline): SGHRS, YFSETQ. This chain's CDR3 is CASSSGGGAHNEQFF. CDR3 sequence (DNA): TGCGCCAGCAGCTCCGGCGGGGGGGCTCACAATGAGCAGTTCTTC.

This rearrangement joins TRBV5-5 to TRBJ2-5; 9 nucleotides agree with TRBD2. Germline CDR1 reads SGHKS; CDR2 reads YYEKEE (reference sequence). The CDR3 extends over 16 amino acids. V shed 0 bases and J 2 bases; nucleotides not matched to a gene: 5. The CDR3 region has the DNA TGTGCCAGCAGCTTGGAGGGTAGCGGGAGACAAGAGACCCAGTACTTC. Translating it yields CASSLEGSGRQETQYF.

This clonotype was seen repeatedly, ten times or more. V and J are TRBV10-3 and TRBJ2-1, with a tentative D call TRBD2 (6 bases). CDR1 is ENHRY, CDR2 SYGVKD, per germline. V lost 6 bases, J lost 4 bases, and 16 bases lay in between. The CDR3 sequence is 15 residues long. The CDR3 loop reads CAIRPFGAGYNEQFF. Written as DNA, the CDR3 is TGTGCCATCAGGCCCTTTGGGGCGGGGTACAATGAGCAGTTCTTC.

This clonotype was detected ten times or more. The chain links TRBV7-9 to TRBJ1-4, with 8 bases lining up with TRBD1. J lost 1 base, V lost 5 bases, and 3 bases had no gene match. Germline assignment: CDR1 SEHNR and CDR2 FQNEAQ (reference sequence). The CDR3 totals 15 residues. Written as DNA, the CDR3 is TGTGCCAGCAGCCCTGACAGGGGAACTAATGAAAAACTGTTTTTT. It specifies CASSPDRGTNEKLFF.

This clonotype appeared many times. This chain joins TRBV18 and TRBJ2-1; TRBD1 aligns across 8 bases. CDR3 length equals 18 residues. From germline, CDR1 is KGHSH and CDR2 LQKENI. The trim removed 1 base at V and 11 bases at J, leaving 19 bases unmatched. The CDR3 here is CASSPRADRGSPVRKQFF. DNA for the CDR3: TGTGCCAGCTCACCACGAGCTGACAGGGGATCCCCCGTACGGAAGCAGTTCTTC.

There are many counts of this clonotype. The CDR3 coding sequence is TGTGCCAGCAGCCCACCCGGGTCCCTGAGGCCCGGGGAGCTGTTTTTT. It encodes CASSPPGSLRPGELFF. The chain uses TRBV14 and TRBJ2-2; D call uncertain. Per germline, CDR1 SGHDN and CDR2 FVKESK. The germline V and J ends were trimmed by 4 bases and 6 bases, with 18 bases remaining between them. The CDR3 is 16 residues long.

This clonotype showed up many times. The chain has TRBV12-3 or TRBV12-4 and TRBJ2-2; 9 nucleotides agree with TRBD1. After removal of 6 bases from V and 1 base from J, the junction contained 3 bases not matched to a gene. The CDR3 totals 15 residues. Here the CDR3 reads CASRRGQGNTGELFF. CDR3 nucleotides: TGTGCCAGCAGGCGGGGACAGGGGAACACCGGGGAGCTGTTTTTT.

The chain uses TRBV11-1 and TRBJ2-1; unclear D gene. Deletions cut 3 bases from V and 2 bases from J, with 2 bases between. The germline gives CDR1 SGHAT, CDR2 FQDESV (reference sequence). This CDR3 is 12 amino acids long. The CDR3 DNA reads TGTGCCAGCAGCTTTCCCTACAATGAGCAGTTCTTC. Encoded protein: CASSFPYNEQFF. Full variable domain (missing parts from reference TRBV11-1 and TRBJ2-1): EAEVAQSPRYKITEKSQAVAFWCDPISGHATLYWYRQILGQGPELLVQFQDESVVDDSQLPKDRFSAERLKGVDSTLKIQPAELGDSAMYLCASSFPYNEQFFGPGTRLTVL.

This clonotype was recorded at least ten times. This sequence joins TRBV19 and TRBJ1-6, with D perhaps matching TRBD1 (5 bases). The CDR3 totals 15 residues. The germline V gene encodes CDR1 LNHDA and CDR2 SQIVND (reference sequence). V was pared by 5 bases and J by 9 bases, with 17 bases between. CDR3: CASSAYPTGGSPLHF. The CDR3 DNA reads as TGTGCCAGTAGTGCTTATCCGACCGGGGGTTCACCCCTCCACTTT. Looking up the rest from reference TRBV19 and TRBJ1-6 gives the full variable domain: DGGITQSPKYLFRKEGQNVTLSCEQNLNHDAMYWYRQDPGQGLRLIYYSQIVNDFQKGDIAEGYSVSREKKESFPLTVTSAQKNPTAFYLCASSAYPTGGSPLHFGNGTRLTVT.

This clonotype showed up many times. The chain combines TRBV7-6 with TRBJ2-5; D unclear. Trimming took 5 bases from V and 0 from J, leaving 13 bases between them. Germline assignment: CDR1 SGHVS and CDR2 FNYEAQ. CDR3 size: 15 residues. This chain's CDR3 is CASSALARDQETQYF. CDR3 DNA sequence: TGTGCCAGCAGCGCCTTGGCTCGGGACCAAGAGACCCAGTACTTC.

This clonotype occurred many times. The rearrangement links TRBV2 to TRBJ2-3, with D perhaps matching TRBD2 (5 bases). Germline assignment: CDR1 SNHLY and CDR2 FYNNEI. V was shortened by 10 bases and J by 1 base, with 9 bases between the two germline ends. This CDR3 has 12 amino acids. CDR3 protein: CATSRGTDTQYF. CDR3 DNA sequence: TGTGCCACCTCGCGGGGCACAGATACGCAGTATTTT. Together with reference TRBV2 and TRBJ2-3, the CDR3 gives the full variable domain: EPEVTQTPSHQVTQMGQEVILRCVPISNHLYFYWYRQILGQKVEFLVSFYNNEISEKSEIFDDQFSVERPDGSNFTLKIRSTKLEDSAMYFCATSRGTDTQYFGPGTRLTVL.

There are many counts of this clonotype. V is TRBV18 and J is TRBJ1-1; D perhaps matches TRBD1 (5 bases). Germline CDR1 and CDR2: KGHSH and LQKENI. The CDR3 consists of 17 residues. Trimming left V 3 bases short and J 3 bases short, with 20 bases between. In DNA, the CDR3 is TGTGCCAGCTCACCTCAGGGCCGGGCAAAATGGTACACTGAAGCTTTCTTT. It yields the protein CASSPQGRAKWYTEAFF.

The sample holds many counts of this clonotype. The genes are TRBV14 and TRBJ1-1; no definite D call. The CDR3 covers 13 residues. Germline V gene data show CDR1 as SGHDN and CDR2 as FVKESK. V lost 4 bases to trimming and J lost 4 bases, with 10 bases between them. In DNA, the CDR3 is TGTGCCAGCAGCCGAGTAGAGGGCACTGAAGCTTTCTTT. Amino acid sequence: CASSRVEGTEAFF.

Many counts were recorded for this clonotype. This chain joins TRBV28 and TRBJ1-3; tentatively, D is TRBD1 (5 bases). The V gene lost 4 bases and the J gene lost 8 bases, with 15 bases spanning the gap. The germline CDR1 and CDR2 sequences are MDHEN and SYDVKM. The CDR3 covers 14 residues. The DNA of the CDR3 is TGTGCCAGCAGTTACCCCGAGCAGGGATACACCATATATTTT. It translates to CASSYPEQGYTIYF. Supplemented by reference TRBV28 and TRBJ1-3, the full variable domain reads DVKVTQSSRYLVKRTGEKVFLECVQDMDHENMFWYRQDPGLGLRLIYFSYDVKMKEKGDIPEGYSVSREKKERFSLILESASTNQTSMYLCASSYPEQGYTIYFGEGSWLTVV.

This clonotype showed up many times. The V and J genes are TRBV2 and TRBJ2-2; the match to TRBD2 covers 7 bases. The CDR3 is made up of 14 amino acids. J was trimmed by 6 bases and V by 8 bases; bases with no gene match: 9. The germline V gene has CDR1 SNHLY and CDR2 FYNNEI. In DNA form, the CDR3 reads TGTGCCAGCTGGATTCGGGGGGAGGCCGGGGAGCTGTTTTTT. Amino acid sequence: CASWIRGEAGELFF.

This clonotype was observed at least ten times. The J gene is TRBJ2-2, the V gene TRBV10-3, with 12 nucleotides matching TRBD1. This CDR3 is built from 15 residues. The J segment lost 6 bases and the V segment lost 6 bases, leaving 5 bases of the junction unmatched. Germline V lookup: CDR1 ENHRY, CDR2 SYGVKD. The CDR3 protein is CAIRAGTGGSGELFF. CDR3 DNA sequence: TGTGCCATCAGGGCCGGGACAGGGGGCTCCGGGGAGCTGTTTTTT.

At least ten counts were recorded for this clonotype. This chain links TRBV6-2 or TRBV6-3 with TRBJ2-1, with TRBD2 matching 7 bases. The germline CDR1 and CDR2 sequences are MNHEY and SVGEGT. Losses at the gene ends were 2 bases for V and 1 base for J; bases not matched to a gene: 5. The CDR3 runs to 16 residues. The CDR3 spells CASSYTSGGSYNEQFF. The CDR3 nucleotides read TGTGCCAGCAGTTACACCTCCGGGGGGTCCTACAATGAGCAGTTCTTC.

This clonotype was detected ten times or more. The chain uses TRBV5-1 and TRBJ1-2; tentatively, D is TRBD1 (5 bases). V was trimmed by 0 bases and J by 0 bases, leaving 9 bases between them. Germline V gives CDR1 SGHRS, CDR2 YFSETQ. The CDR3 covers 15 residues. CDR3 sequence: CASSLDRTTNYGYTF. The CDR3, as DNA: TGCGCCAGCAGCTTGGACAGGACGACTAACTATGGCTACACCTTC.

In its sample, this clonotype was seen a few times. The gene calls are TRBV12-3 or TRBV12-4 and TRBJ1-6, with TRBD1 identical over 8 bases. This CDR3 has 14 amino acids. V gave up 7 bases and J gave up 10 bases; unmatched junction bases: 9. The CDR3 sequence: CASTPVPGGSPLHF. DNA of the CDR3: TGTGCCAGCACCCCGGTTCCAGGGGGCTCACCCCTCCACTTT.

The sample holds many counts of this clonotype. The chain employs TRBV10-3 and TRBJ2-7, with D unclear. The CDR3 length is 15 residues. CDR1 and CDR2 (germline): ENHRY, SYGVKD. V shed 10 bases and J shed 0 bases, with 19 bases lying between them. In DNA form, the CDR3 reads TGTGCCAGCTCGCTCGGACCCAGGAGCTCCTACGAGCAGTACGTC. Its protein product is CASSLGPRSSYEQYV.